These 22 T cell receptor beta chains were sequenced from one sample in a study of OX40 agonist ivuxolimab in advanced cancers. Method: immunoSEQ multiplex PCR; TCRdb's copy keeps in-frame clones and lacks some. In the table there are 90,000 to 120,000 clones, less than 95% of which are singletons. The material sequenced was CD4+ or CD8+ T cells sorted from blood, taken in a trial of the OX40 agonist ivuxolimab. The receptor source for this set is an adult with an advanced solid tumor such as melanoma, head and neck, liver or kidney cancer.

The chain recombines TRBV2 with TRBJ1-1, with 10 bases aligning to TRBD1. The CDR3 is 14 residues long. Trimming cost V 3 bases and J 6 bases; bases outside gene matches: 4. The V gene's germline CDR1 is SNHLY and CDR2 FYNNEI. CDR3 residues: CASSEDRGRAEAFF. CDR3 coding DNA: TGTGCCAGCAGTGAGGACAGGGGGAGGGCTGAAGCTTTCTTT.

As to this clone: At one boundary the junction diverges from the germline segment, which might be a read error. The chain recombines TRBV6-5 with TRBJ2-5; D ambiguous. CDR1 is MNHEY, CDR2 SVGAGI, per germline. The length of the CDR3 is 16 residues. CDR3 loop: CASSFRTGVYQETLYF. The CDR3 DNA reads TGTGCCAGCAGTTTTCGGACCGGCGTATACCAAGAGACCCTGTACTTC.

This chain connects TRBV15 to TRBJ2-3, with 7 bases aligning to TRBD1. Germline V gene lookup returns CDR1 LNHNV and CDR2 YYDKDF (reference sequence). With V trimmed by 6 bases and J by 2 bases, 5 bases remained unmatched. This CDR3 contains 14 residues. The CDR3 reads CATREGTATDTQYF. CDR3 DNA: TGTGCCACCAGAGAGGGGACAGCCACAGATACGCAGTATTTT.

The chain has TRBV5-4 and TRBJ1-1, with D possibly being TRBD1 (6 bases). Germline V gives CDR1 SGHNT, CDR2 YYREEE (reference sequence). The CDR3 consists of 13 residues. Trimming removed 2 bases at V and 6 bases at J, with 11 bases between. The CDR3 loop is CASSLQGSAEAFF. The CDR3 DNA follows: TGTGCCAGCAGCTTACAGGGTTCGGCTGAAGCTTTCTTT.

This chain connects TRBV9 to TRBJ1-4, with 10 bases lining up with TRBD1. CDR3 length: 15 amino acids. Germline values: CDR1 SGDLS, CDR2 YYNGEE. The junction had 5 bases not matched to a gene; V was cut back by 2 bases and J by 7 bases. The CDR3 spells CASSVRQGAGEKLFF. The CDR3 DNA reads TGTGCCAGCAGCGTTCGACAGGGGGCAGGTGAAAAACTGTTTTTT.

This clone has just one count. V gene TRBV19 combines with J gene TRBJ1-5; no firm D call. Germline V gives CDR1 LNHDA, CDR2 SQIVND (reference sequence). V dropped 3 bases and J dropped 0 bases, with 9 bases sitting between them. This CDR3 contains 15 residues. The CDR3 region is CASSMAQTSNQPQHF. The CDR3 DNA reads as TGTGCCAGTAGTATGGCCCAGACTAGCAATCAGCCCCAGCATTTT.

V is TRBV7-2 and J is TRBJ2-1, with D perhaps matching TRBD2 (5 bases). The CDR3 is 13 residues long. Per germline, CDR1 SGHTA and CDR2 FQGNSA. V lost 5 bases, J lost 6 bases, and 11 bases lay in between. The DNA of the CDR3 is TGTGCCAGCAGCACGGGATACTCCAATGAGCAGTTCTTC. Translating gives CASSTGYSNEQFF.

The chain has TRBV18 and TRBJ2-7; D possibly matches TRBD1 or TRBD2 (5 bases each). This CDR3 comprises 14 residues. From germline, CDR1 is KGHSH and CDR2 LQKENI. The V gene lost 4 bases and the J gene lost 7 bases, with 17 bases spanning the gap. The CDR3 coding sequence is TGTGCCAGCTCACGGGACCGATCCCCGGGGGAGCAGTACTTC. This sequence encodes CASSRDRSPGEQYF.

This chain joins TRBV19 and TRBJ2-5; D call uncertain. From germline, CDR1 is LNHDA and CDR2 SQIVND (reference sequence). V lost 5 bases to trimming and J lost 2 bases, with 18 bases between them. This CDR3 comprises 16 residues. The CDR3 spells CASSDRIRLRQETQYF. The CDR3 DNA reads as TGTGCCAGTAGTGATAGGATCCGGCTTCGTCAAGAGACCCAGTACTTC.

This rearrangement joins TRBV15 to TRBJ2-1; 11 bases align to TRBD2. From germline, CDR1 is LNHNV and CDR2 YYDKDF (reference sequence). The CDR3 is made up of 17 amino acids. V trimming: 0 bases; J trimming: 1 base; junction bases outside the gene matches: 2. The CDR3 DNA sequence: TGTGCCACCAGCAGAGATACTAGCGGGGGTTCCTACAATGAGCAGTTCTTC. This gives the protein CATSRDTSGGSYNEQFF.

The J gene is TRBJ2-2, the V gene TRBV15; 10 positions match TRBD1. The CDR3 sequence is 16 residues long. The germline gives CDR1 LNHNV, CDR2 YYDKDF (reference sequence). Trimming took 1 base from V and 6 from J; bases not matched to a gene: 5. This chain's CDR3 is CATSRGDRGRAGELFF. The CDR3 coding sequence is TGTGCCACCAGCAGAGGAGACAGGGGGCGGGCCGGGGAGCTGTTTTTT.

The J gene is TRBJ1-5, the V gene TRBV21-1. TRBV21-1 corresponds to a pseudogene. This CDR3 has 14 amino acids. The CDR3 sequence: CASSNWEGCQPQHF. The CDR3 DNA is TGTGCCAGCAGCAACTGGGAAGGTTGTCAGCCCCAGCATTTT.

The CDR3 reads CASSYWTYQPQHF. The DNA of the CDR3 is TGTGCCAGCAGTTACTGGACATATCAGCCCCAGCATTTT. This sequence joins TRBV6-7 and TRBJ1-5; TRBD1 might be the D (5 bases). TRBV6-7 has ORF status, its function being uncertain. This CDR3 comprises 13 residues. V lost 1 base to trimming and J lost 5 bases, with 6 bases between them.

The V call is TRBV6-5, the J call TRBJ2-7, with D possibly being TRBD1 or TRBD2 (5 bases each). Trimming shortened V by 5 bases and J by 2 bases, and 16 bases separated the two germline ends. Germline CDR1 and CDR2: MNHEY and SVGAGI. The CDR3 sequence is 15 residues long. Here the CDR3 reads CASSLHGTDTYEQYF. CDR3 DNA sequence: TGTGCCAGCAGTCTCCACGGGACGGACACCTACGAGCAGTACTTC.

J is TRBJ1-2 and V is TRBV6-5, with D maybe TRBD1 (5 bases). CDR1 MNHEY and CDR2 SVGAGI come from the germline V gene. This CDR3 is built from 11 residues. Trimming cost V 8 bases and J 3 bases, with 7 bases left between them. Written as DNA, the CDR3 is TGTGCCAGCGGGACGGACTATGGCTACACCTTC. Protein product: CASGTDYGYTF.

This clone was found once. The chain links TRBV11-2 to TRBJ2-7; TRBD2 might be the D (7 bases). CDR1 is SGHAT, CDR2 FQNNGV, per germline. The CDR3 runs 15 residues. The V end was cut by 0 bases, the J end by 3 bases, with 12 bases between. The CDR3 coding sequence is TGTGCCAGCAGCTTAGAATCGGGGGGCCACTACGAGCAGTACTTC. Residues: CASSLESGGHYEQYF.

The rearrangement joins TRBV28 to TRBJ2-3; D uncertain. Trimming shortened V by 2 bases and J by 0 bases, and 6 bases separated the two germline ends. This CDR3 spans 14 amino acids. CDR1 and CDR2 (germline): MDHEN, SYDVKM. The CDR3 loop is CASSLGGSTDTQYF. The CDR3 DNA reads TGTGCCAGCAGTTTAGGCGGAAGCACAGATACGCAGTATTTT.

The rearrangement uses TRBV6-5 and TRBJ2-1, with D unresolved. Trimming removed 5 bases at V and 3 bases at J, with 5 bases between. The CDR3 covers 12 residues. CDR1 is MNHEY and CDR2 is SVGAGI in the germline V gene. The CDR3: CASSDRYNEQFF. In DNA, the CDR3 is TGTGCCAGCAGTGACCGCTACAATGAGCAGTTCTTC.

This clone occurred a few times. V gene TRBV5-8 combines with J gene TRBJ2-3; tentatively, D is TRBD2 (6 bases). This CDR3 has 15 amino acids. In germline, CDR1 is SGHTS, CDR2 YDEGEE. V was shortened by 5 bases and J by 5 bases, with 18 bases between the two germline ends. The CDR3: CASSRPGAPKDTQYF. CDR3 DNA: TGTGCCAGCAGTCGGCCGGGAGCACCAAAAGATACGCAGTATTTT. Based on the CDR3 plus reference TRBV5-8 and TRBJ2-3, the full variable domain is EAGVTQSPTHLIKTRGQQATLRCSPISGHTSVYWYQQALGLGLQFLLWYDEGEERNRGNFPPRFSGRQFPNYSSELNVNALELEDSALYLCASSRPGAPKDTQYFGPGTRLTVL.

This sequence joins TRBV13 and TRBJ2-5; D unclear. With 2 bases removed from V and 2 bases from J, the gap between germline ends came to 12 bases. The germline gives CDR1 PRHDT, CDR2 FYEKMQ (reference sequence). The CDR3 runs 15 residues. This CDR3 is CASSLRSGRQETQYF. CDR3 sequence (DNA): TGTGCCAGCAGCTTAAGGTCCGGCAGACAAGAGACCCAGTACTTC.

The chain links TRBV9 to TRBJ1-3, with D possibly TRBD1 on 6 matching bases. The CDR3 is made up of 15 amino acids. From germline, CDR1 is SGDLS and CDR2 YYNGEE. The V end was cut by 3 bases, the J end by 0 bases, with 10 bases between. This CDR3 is CASSGTGTSGNTIYF. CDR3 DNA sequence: TGTGCCAGCAGCGGTACAGGGACCTCTGGAAACACCATATATTTT.

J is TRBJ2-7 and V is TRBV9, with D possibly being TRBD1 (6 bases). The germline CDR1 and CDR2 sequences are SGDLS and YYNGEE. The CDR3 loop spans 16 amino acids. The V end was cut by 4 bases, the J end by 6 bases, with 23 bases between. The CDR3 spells CASSPNSFSLGGEQYF. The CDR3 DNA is TGTGCCAGCAGCCCTAATAGCTTTTCTCTAGGGGGCGAGCAGTACTTC.